This TCR beta chain came from a study of blood T cell repertoires in COVID-19 (dated by TCRdb to the early 2020s). Background for the entire study: Samples from collaborators originated in the United States, Italy and Spain and spanned both the acute and convalescent phases of COVID-19. The sample metadata nearly always contained a de-identified subject ID, COVID-19 status, age in years and sex. The dataset comprised deeply sampled blood TCRbeta repertoires from subjects exposed to, actively infected with, or recovered from COVID-19. Where available, HLA class I and class II types were taken from metadata supplied by the sample provider and were not determined by assay-based typing. The samples were drawn from the first 160 participants of the ongoing ImmuneRACE study and from 1,254 subjects provided by 6 global collaborators. A freely available public database, intended as a resource for researchers studying the immune response to SARS-CoV-2, is where the repertoires were released. The material from the prospective study consisted of cDNA or gDNA derived from T cells, B-cell-depleted T cells, or PBMCs.

With respect to this clone: Its antigen is unknown. No base-level quality is on record; no much larger clone is a single base apart.

Study-wide conclusions, independent of this receptor: The quantity of clinical and demographic metadata differed by source and by participant and was supplied without curation.

TCRbeta CDR3 regions were amplified from genomic DNA by means of the immunoSEQ Assay, a bias-controlled multiplex PCR. The source study handled its data this way. The number of nucleated cells in each sample was estimated by amplification of reference gene primers within the assay. Sequence reads were collapsed and filtered to measure the absolute abundance of every unique TCRbeta CDR3 rearrangement. For each sample, productive Simpson clonality was calculated as the square root of Simpson's diversity index across productive rearrangements. TCRdb carries this immuneACCESS record with in-frame sequences only. Its versions omit some clonotypes, under half of them owing to an unresolved V gene in the studies checked, with the rest unexplained. V, J and clone size are taken as reported in that table, and D and trimming were inferred from the DNA itself. The sample profile shows 200,000 to 250,000 clones; 80% to 85% of them were found once. Less than 3.5% of the sample rests with the top ten.

The collaborating institutions used their own protocols to collect whole blood in K2EDTA tubes. Collaborator samples were shipped for TCRbeta analysis as frozen whole blood, isolated PBMCs, or DNA extracted from either sample type. The clonotype comes from a woman aged 18 to 35 with acute or convalescent COVID-19. Sequences were obtained from peripheral blood.

The DNA reads TGTGCCAGCTCACCTCGACAGGAACAGCCCCAGCATTTT. Its translation reads: CASSPRQEQPQHF. The chain joins TRBV18 to TRBJ1-5; a weak D assignment points to TRBD1 (6 bases agree). CDR3 length: 13 amino acids, cysteine to phenylalanine. The entry retains the CDR3 DNA only, 39 bases that are in frame from base 1. The junction carries 10 bases between V and J, which are trimmed by 3 bases and 7 bases respectively. Per the germline V gene, KGHSH is the CDR1 and LQKENI is the CDR2.